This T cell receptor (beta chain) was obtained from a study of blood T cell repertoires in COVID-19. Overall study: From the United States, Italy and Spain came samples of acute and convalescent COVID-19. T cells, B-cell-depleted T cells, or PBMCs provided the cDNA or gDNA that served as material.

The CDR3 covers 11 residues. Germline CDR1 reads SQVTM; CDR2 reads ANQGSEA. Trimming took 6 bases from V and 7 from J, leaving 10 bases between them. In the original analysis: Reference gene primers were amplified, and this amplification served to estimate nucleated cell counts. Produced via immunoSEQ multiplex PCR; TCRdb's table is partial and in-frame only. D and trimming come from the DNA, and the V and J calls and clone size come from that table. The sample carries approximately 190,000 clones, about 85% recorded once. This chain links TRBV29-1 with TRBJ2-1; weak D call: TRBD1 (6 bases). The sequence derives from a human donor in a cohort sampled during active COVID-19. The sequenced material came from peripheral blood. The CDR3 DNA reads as TGCAGCGTCAACAGGGTTAATGAGCAGTTCTTC. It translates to CSVNRVNEQFF.